Each of the 25 T cell receptor beta chains below was sequenced from the same sample in a study of response to subunit inactivated influenza vaccine. MiXCR, run by TCRdb on the RT-PCR reads, gives a single entry per CDR3 protein. Of 170,000 or so distinct CDR3 sequences listed, roughly 10% were seen once; the top ten hold under 40%. Sample: CD8+ T cells sorted from PBMCs, taken roughly 24 months after vaccination. Receptors were obtained from a man aged 45-69 years who received an inactivated influenza vaccine.

This clonotype was counted only a few times. J is TRBJ2-1 and V is TRBV5-1, with 10 positions matching TRBD2. The V gene end was trimmed by 0 bases and the J gene end by 3 bases; junction bases not matched to a gene: 3. Germline CDR1 reads SGHRS; CDR2 reads YFSETQ. The CDR3 is 16 residues long. CDR3 region: CASSLGLAGIYNEQFF. CDR3 coding DNA: TGCGCCAGCAGCTTGGGACTAGCGGGTATCTACAATGAGCAGTTCTTC.

CDR3 sequence reads: CASSQEWDRLDEQFF. As DNA, the CDR3 is TGCGCCAGCAGCCAAGAATGGGACAGGCTTGATGAGCAGTTCTTC. The genes are TRBV4-1 and TRBJ2-1; 8 nucleotides align to TRBD1. Germline values: CDR1 MGHRA, CDR2 YSYEKL. This CDR3 contains 15 residues. Unmatched junction bases numbered 6, after V lost 0 bases and J lost 8 bases.

The V and J genes are TRBV9 and TRBJ2-3; maybe TRBD2 (7 bases). CDR3 length: 15 residues. CDR1 is SGDLS and CDR2 is YYNGEE in the germline V gene. V was pared by 0 bases and J by 4 bases, with 12 bases between. The CDR3 DNA follows: TGTGCCAGCAGCGTAGGAGGAGGGGGGGCAGATACGCAGTATTTT. It encodes CASSVGGGGADTQYF.

This clonotype was picked up a small number of times. The chain joins TRBV12-3 or TRBV12-4 to TRBJ2-5; tentatively, D is TRBD2 (5 bases). With 7 bases removed from V and 3 bases from J, the gap between germline ends came to 12 bases. The length of the CDR3 is 13 residues. The CDR3 region is CASTLGRKETQYF. The CDR3 nucleotides are TGTGCCAGCACACTAGGCAGAAAAGAGACCCAGTACTTC.

The rearrangement links TRBV5-1 to TRBJ2-1; 7 positions match TRBD1. This CDR3 is built from 15 residues. The V gene's germline CDR1 is SGHRS and CDR2 YFSETQ. The junction had 5 bases not matched to a gene; V was cut back by 4 bases and J by 1 base. In DNA, the CDR3 is TGCGCCAGCAGCGGAGGCAGGGGGTCCTACAATGAGCAGTTCTTC. This sequence encodes CASSGGRGSYNEQFF.

The chain has TRBV20-1 and TRBJ2-7; D gene uncertain. The CDR3 covers 15 residues. Trimming took 3 bases from V and 1 from J, leaving 16 bases between them. Per germline, CDR1 DFQATT and CDR2 SNEGSKA (reference sequence). The CDR3 spells CSASIPNYLSYEQYF. The CDR3 DNA follows: TGCAGTGCTAGTATCCCGAATTATTTGTCCTACGAGCAGTACTTC.

This clonotype was found a few times. The chain is built from TRBV24-1 and TRBJ2-1; no firm D call. This CDR3 region has 13 residues. Germline V CDR1 and CDR2: KGHDR, SFDVKD. V gave up 4 bases and J gave up 6 bases, with 9 bases separating them. CDR3 in DNA: TGTGCCACCAGTGAAAGAAGTAGCAATGAGCAGTTCTTC. Amino acids: CATSERSSNEQFF.

A word on this clonotype: An end of the junction differs from the germline gene, which may be a read error. The chain carries TRBV4-2 and TRBJ2-1; a possible D gene is TRBD2 (7 bases). Germline lookup yields CDR1 LGHNA and CDR2 YNFKEQ. This CDR3 spans 13 amino acids. CDR3 loop: CAISPRGANEQFF. The CDR3 region has the DNA TGTGCCATCAGCCCTCGGGGGGCGAATGAGCAGTTCTTC.

The table lists this clonotype with a few counts. This chain links TRBV19 with TRBJ2-5; 9 bases fit TRBD1. Germline lookup yields CDR1 LNHDA and CDR2 SQIVND (reference sequence). The CDR3 totals 17 residues. The CDR3 protein is CATSRPWTGEREETQYF. The CDR3 DNA reads TGTGCGACCAGCCGCCCGTGGACAGGGGAAAGAGAAGAGACCCAGTACTTC.

The chain links TRBV20-1 to TRBJ1-4, with D hard to call. The CDR3 has 15 residues. Germline CDR1 and CDR2: DFQATT and SNEGSKA (reference sequence). The V gene lost 5 bases and the J gene lost 0 bases, with 13 bases spanning the gap. CDR3 amino acids: CSAQPPQATNEKLFF. CDR3 DNA: TGCAGTGCTCAGCCTCCGCAAGCAACTAATGAAAAACTGTTTTTT.

The gene calls are TRBV15 and TRBJ2-2, with unresolved D. Trimming took off 0 bases at V and 4 bases at J, with 6 bases between the two ends. This CDR3 has 14 amino acids. From germline, CDR1 is LNHNV and CDR2 YYDKDF (reference sequence). The DNA of the CDR3 is TGTGCCACCAGCAGAGAAGCCTCCACCGGGGAGCTGTTTTTT. Its translation is CATSREASTGELFF.

There are a few counts of this clonotype. The chain combines TRBV29-1 with TRBJ2-1, with 8 bases fitting TRBD2. The V and J ends lost 6 bases and 0 bases, in that order; junction bases with no gene match: 1. The V gene's germline CDR1 is SQVTM and CDR2 ANQGSEA. The CDR3 length is 13 residues. The CDR3 loop reads CSVSGSSYNEQFF. The CDR3 nucleotides are TGCAGCGTGAGCGGGAGCTCCTACAATGAGCAGTTCTTC.

Only a few counts were recorded for this clonotype. The chain uses TRBV5-1 and TRBJ2-1, with 10 bases fitting TRBD1. Trimming removed 3 bases from V and 6 bases from J; junction bases left unmatched: 3. The CDR3 extends over 14 amino acids. The germline V gene has CDR1 SGHRS and CDR2 YFSETQ. Written as DNA, the CDR3 is TGCGCCAGCAGCTCCTGGACAGGGGGCAATGAGCAGTTCTTC. Translated, it gives CASSSWTGGNEQFF.

This chain connects TRBV21-1 to TRBJ2-3. TRBV21-1 is an annotated pseudogene. This CDR3 has 15 amino acids. CDR3 coding DNA: TGTGCCAGCAGCGGTGCGTCGGATCGCACAGATACGCAGTATTTT. It encodes CASSGASDRTDTQYF.

This clonotype was seen many times. This rearrangement joins TRBV4-1 to TRBJ1-1; possibly TRBD1 for D (5 bases). V was shortened by 1 base and J by 2 bases, with 11 bases between the two germline ends. The CDR3 is made up of 15 amino acids. Germline CDR1 MGHRA, CDR2 YSYEKL. The DNA for the CDR3 is TGCGCCAGCAGCCAAGGGAGACAGCTAAACACTGAAGCTTTCTTT. Translation: CASSQGRQLNTEAFF.

This clonotype has a handful of counts. V is TRBV29-1 and J is TRBJ2-7; tentative D call: TRBD1 (6 bases). The V gene's germline CDR1 is SQVTM and CDR2 ANQGSEA. The CDR3 sequence is 15 residues long. V was clipped by 1 base and J by 1 base, with 14 bases between them. CDR3 sequence: CSVEVPDRPSYEQYF. CDR3 sequence (DNA): TGCAGCGTTGAAGTTCCGGACAGACCTTCCTACGAGCAGTACTTC.

The V gene is TRBV28, the J gene TRBJ1-5; a weak D match, TRBD1 (6 bases). Per the germline V gene, CDR1 is MDHEN and CDR2 is SYDVKM. The V and J ends lost 6 bases and 2 bases respectively, with 11 bases between them. The CDR3 is 14 residues long. As DNA, the CDR3 is TGTGCCAGCAGGGGGGCAGCTCGCAATCAGCCCCAGCATTTT. It specifies CASRGAARNQPQHF.

This clonotype was counted between two and nine times. The chain carries TRBV2 and TRBJ2-3; 8 positions match TRBD2. This CDR3 is 13 amino acids long. The V gene end was trimmed by 8 bases and the J gene end by 9 bases; junction bases not matched to a gene: 10. Germline CDR1 SNHLY, CDR2 FYNNEI. As DNA, the CDR3 is TGTGCCAGCGGACCGGGGGGGCTGTGGACGCAGTATTTT. This codes for CASGPGGLWTQYF.

In this sample, this clonotype turned up many times. The chain uses TRBV28 and TRBJ2-3; maybe TRBD1 (6 bases). Trimming left V 6 bases short and J 6 bases short, with 22 bases between. The CDR3 spans 16 residues. Germline-derived CDR1 and CDR2 are MDHEN and SYDVKM. The CDR3 is CASSPVDSGLLDTQYF. The CDR3 DNA follows: TGTGCCAGCAGCCCCGTGGACAGCGGACTGTTGGATACGCAGTATTTT.

V is TRBV12-3 or TRBV12-4 and J is TRBJ2-3; 10 bases align to TRBD2. The CDR3 covers 15 residues. V dropped 5 bases and J dropped 4; count of bases not matched to a gene: 6. CDR3 residues: CASSKGLASPDTQYF. In nucleotides, the CDR3 is TGTGCCAGCAGTAAGGGACTAGCGAGCCCAGATACGCAGTATTTT.

This clonotype was observed at least ten times. The rearrangement links TRBV4-1 to TRBJ1-5; 10 bases agree with TRBD1. V lost 4 bases and J lost 4; bases outside the gene matches: 4. This CDR3 has 15 amino acids. The germline CDR1 and CDR2 sequences are MGHRA and YSYEKL. The CDR3 region is CASSRVDRGNQPQHF. The CDR3, as DNA: TGCGCCAGCAGCCGAGTGGACAGGGGGAATCAGCCCCAGCATTTT.

This clonotype occurred many times. The chain joins TRBV12-3 or TRBV12-4 to TRBJ2-7; a weak D match, TRBD1 (6 bases). This CDR3 is built from 17 residues. V lost 3 bases, J lost 0 bases, and 18 bases lay in between. The CDR3 region has the DNA TGTGCCAGCAGTTTGGGCGAGACAGGAAAGAGCTCCTACGAGCAGTACTTC. Translated, it gives CASSLGETGKSSYEQYF.

This clonotype came up a few times. The chain uses TRBV27 and TRBJ1-1; D possibly corresponds to TRBD1 (5 bases). The germline gives CDR1 MNHEY, CDR2 SMNVEV (reference sequence). The CDR3 runs 13 residues. Trimming removed 6 bases at V and 5 bases at J, with 13 bases between. The CDR3 is CASRGTLGTEAFF. CDR3 coding DNA: TGTGCCAGCAGGGGGACCTTAGGGACTGAAGCTTTCTTT.

This clonotype was detected only a few times. The rearrangement joins TRBV6-2 or TRBV6-3 to TRBJ2-7; 7 bases fit TRBD1. V was pared by 3 bases and J by 2 bases, with 7 bases of the junction left unmatched. Looked up from germline, CDR1 is MNHEY and CDR2 is SVGEGT. CDR3 length: 15 amino acids. Here the CDR3 reads CASSYLTGTAYEQYF. CDR3 nucleotide sequence: TGTGCCAGCAGTTATCTTACCGGGACAGCCTACGAGCAGTACTTC.

The chain has TRBV18 and TRBJ2-5; no definite D call. The ends were cut back, 0 bases at V and 1 base at J, with 9 bases in the middle. The CDR3 has 15 residues. Germline V gene sequence: CDR1 KGHSH, CDR2 LQKENI. CDR3 residues: CASSPPVQIQETQYF. Here the CDR3 DNA reads TGTGCCAGCTCACCACCGGTTCAAATCCAAGAGACCCAGTACTTC.